Each of the 21 T cell receptor beta chains below was sequenced from the same sample in a study of shared clonotypes between healthy human individuals. Libraries were prepared by immunoSEQ multiplex PCR; TCRdb keeps only in-frame clonotypes and omits some of them. The sample contains millions of clones, more than 90% of which appear only once. Sequencing was done on a sample of naive CD4+ T cells sorted from blood. The subset is: CD45RA+ positively selected. Receptors were obtained from a man aged 18-30 years in good health.

The V and J genes are TRBV4-3 and TRBJ2-7; TRBD1 agrees at 10 bases. The CDR3 has 14 residues. Germline CDR1 and CDR2: LGHNA and YSLEER. V lost 3 bases, J lost 12 bases, and 11 bases stayed unmatched. The DNA for the CDR3 is TGCGCCAGCAGCCAGGGGGCGGGGACAGGGGCCCCGTACTTC. This encodes CASSQGAGTGAPYF.

The chain is built from TRBV6-1 and TRBJ2-7, with 7 nucleotides matching TRBD2. The CDR3 has 15 amino acids. Per the germline V gene, CDR1 is MNHNS and CDR2 is SASEGT. V was clipped by 4 bases and J by 5 bases; unmatched bases: 11. In DNA form, the CDR3 reads TGTGCCAGCAGTGCCCGTACGACTAGCTCTGACGAGCAGTACTTC. It codes for CASSARTTSSDEQYF.

Notes on this clone: The sample contains more than one DNA sequence encoding this CDR3. V usage is TRBV10-3 and J usage is TRBJ2-7, with D unclear. This CDR3 is built from 13 residues. The V end was cut by 0 bases, the J end by 2 bases, with 5 bases between. Per germline, CDR1 ENHRY and CDR2 SYGVKD. CDR3 nucleotide sequence: TGTGCCATCAGTGAGTCGAGAACCTACGAGCAGTACTTC. Its protein is CAISESRTYEQYF.

The chain combines TRBV28 with TRBJ1-2; 9 bases fit TRBD1. Per the germline V gene, CDR1 is MDHEN and CDR2 is SYDVKM. The V gene end was trimmed by 6 bases and the J gene end by 2 bases; junction bases not matched to a gene: 4. The CDR3 contains 14 residues. The CDR3 loop is CASRHRGRNYGYTF. As DNA, the CDR3 is TGTGCCAGCAGACACAGGGGGCGGAACTATGGCTACACCTTC.

The chain recombines TRBV18 with TRBJ2-2; D perhaps matches TRBD2 (6 bases). Deletions cut 0 bases from V and 0 bases from J, with 8 bases between. There are 16 residues in the CDR3. Germline CDR1 is KGHSH and CDR2 is LQKENI. CDR3 sequence reads: CASSPPRGSNTGELFF. The CDR3 bases are TGTGCCAGCTCACCACCTCGGGGGTCGAACACCGGGGAGCTGTTTTTT.

The V call is TRBV10-2, the J call TRBJ2-3, with TRBD1 identical over 9 bases. CDR3 length: 15 amino acids. CDR1 WSHSY and CDR2 SAAADI come from the germline V gene. V was pared by 7 bases and J by 1 base, with 6 bases of the junction left unmatched. Written as DNA, the CDR3 is TGCGCCAGCATGAGGGACAGGGTTCGCACAGATACGCAGTATTTT. It encodes CASMRDRVRTDTQYF.

CDR3 DNA sequence: TGCGCCAGCAGCCAAGAAGGGGGAAGAAGCTCCTATAATTCACCCCTCCACTTT. Translation: CASSQEGGRSSYNSPLHF. The V gene is TRBV4-1, the J gene TRBJ1-6; weak D call: TRBD1 (6 bases). V lost 0 bases to trimming and J lost 0 bases, with 12 bases between them. Germline values: CDR1 MGHRA, CDR2 YSYEKL. CDR3 length equals 18 residues.

The chain combines TRBV18 with TRBJ1-3; D remains ambiguous. Trimming pared 3 bases from V and 0 bases from J, leaving 9 bases between. Germline V gene sequence: CDR1 KGHSH, CDR2 LQKENI. The CDR3 covers 15 residues. CDR3 protein: CASSPSLDSGNTIYF. CDR3 nucleotides: TGTGCCAGCTCACCCTCCCTAGACTCTGGAAACACCATATATTTT.

This chain connects TRBV6-6 to TRBJ1-5, with 7 bases aligning to TRBD1. The CDR3 consists of 15 residues. In germline, CDR1 is MNHNY, CDR2 SVGAGI (reference sequence). Losses at the gene ends were 5 bases for V and 1 base for J; bases not matched to a gene: 5. The CDR3, as DNA: TGTGCCAGCAGTACTATGACAGGGAGCAATCAGCCCCAGCATTTT. Amino acids: CASSTMTGSNQPQHF.

V usage is TRBV4-3 and J usage is TRBJ1-3, with 7 bases matching TRBD1. This CDR3 is 21 amino acids long. The V segment lost 0 bases and the J segment 4 bases; nucleotides outside the gene matches: 21. From germline, CDR1 is LGHNA and CDR2 YSLEER. The CDR3 DNA follows: TGCGCCAGCAGCCAAGAAAGAGGGGGCAGGGGCGGAATAGCGAAGGGAAACACCATATATTTT. It translates to CASSQERGGRGGIAKGNTIYF.

V usage is TRBV16 and J usage is TRBJ2-1; D remains ambiguous. Deletions cut 1 base from V and 7 bases from J, with 14 bases between. Germline V CDR1 and CDR2: KGHSY, FQNENV. The CDR3 loop spans 15 amino acids. The CDR3 spells CASSQLGTSWNEQFF. The DNA for the CDR3 is TGTGCCAGCAGCCAATTAGGCACAAGTTGGAATGAGCAGTTCTTC.

This clone is a singleton in its sample. The chain carries TRBV5-6 and TRBJ2-7, with D unclear. Germline V gene data show CDR1 as SGHDT and CDR2 as YYEEEE. V was trimmed by 4 bases and J by 3 bases, leaving 8 bases between them. There are 12 residues in the CDR3. CDR3 DNA sequence: TGTGCCAGCAGCCCGAACAACTACGAGCAGTACTTC. It encodes CASSPNNYEQYF.

A note on this clone: Other nucleotide sequences in the sample specify the same CDR3. The chain uses TRBV6-1 and TRBJ1-5; D perhaps matches TRBD1 (5 bases). The germline CDR1 and CDR2 sequences are MNHNS and SASEGT. Trimming shortened V by 8 bases and J by 0 bases, and 14 bases separated the two germline ends. This CDR3 has 15 residues. The CDR3 here is CASGWGVNSNQPQHF. DNA for the CDR3: TGTGCCAGCGGGTGGGGGGTAAATAGCAATCAGCCCCAGCATTTT.

The chain links TRBV6-1 to TRBJ1-3, with a tentative D call TRBD1 (6 bases). CDR1 and CDR2 from the germline V gene are MNHNS and SASEGT. The CDR3 runs to 15 residues. V gave up 6 bases and J gave up 0 bases, with 12 bases separating them. In DNA form, the CDR3 reads TGTGCCAGCAGAAAGGACAGTGTCTCTGGAAACACCATATATTTT. It specifies CASRKDSVSGNTIYF.

The rearrangement links TRBV7-6 to TRBJ2-7, with a possible D match to TRBD1 (6 bases). The V end lost 10 bases, the J end lost 3 bases, and 19 bases lay between the germline ends. Per the germline V gene, CDR1 is SGHVS and CDR2 is FNYEAQ. The CDR3 runs to 14 residues. In nucleotides, the CDR3 is TGTGCCACAAACCTACAGGGCCCGGGCTACGAGCAGTACTTC. It yields the protein CATNLQGPGYEQYF.

This clone occurred once. J is TRBJ2-6 and V is TRBV7-2; possible D gene TRBD1, 6 bases. The CDR3 totals 17 residues. Germline V gene data show CDR1 as SGHTA and CDR2 as FQGNSA. The V end lost 5 bases, the J end lost 1 base, and 15 bases lay between the germline ends. In DNA, the CDR3 is TGTGCCAGCAGCCGTCGTGGTACAGGGTCTGGGGCCAACGTCCTGACTTTC. This sequence encodes CASSRRGTGSGANVLTF.

The J gene is TRBJ2-5, the V gene TRBV6-5; possible D gene TRBD2, 5 bases. This CDR3 spans 13 amino acids. V was pared by 4 bases and J by 5 bases, with 11 bases between. Germline lookup yields CDR1 MNHEY and CDR2 SVGAGI. CDR3: CASSFGGSETQYF. Here the CDR3 DNA reads TGTGCCAGCAGTTTCGGAGGTTCCGAGACCCAGTACTTC.

This rearrangement joins TRBV19 to TRBJ2-7; 7 bases agree with TRBD2. The germline V gene has CDR1 LNHDA and CDR2 SQIVND (reference sequence). V trimming: 3 bases; J trimming: 7 bases; junction bases outside the gene matches: 6. The CDR3 has 13 amino acids. Here the CDR3 reads CASSIAGVKEQYF. The CDR3 DNA reads TGTGCCAGTAGTATCGCGGGAGTGAAAGAGCAGTACTTC.

The genes are TRBV7-6 and TRBJ2-1, with D perhaps matching TRBD1 (6 bases). The CDR3 runs 17 residues. Deletions cut 6 bases from V and 5 bases from J, with 23 bases between. Germline V lookup: CDR1 SGHVS, CDR2 FNYEAQ. The CDR3 reads CASSHWGPTGTHNEQFF. In nucleotides, the CDR3 is TGTGCCAGCAGTCACTGGGGTCCCACCGGGACACACAATGAGCAGTTCTTC.

This clone was observed a few times. This sequence joins TRBV14 and TRBJ2-2; D not resolved. Looked up from germline, CDR1 is SGHDN and CDR2 is FVKESK. This CDR3 region has 15 residues. Trimming cost V 1 base and J 7 bases, with 13 bases left between them. The CDR3 sequence is CASSQAQALGGELFF. CDR3 coding DNA: TGTGCCAGCAGCCAAGCCCAGGCCTTGGGCGGGGAGCTGTTTTTT.

CDR3 region: CASSTQGGTSYEQYF. The CDR3 DNA follows: TGTGCCAGCAGCACACAGGGCGGGACCTCCTACGAGCAGTACTTC. This rearrangement joins TRBV7-2 to TRBJ2-7, with D perhaps being TRBD1 or TRBD2 (6 bases each). This CDR3 spans 15 amino acids. V was cut by 5 bases and J by 0 bases, with 14 bases left in between. Germline V lookup: CDR1 SGHTA, CDR2 FQGNSA.